This TCR beta chain comes out of a study of blood T cell repertoires in COVID-19. Across the study: Acute-phase and convalescent COVID-19 samples originated in the United States, Italy and Spain. Sources were T cells, B-cell-depleted T cells, or PBMCs; the material itself was cDNA or gDNA.

CDR1 LNHDA and CDR2 SQIVND come from the germline V gene (reference sequence). The CDR3 loop spans 15 amino acids. V dropped 5 bases and J dropped 8; count of bases not matched to a gene: 10. Original handling: Amplification with reference gene primers provided the estimates of nucleated cell counts. Generated by immunoSEQ multiplex PCR, the TCRdb table keeps only in-frame clones and is missing some. D and trimming were read from the DNA, whereas the V and J calls and clone size are those reported in that table. The sample has approximately 220,000 clones; around 85% are singletons. The J gene is TRBJ2-1, the V gene TRBV19; 9 positions match TRBD1. This receptor was identified in a woman older than 75 with acute or convalescent COVID-19. The sample was peripheral blood. The CDR3 DNA reads as TGTGCCAGTAGTTCGGTGGGACAGGGTTCGGATGAGCAGTTCTTC. Its translation: CASSSVGQGSDEQFF.